A selection of T cell receptor beta chains follows, all from one sample in a study of cytomegalovirus exposure and HLA in healthy donors. Clones were read by immunoSEQ multiplex PCR, and TCRdb kept only the in-frame ones, dropping some. The table shows 150,000 to 200,000 clones, with 78% occurring only once. Sequencing used PBMCs. The receptors here all came from a woman in her 30s in good health and CMV-seropositive. The CDR3 runs from the conserved cysteine through the conserved F or W. A D gene is named only where the DNA matches it firmly. Clone size, where shown, is once, few, many, or a class for clones that have expanded.

TRBV5-6,12,.,once,TRBJ1-1,TGTGCCAGCAGCTTGGCCTATTCTAGGGCTTTCTTT,CASSLAYSRAFF
TRBV18,15,TRBD1,.,TRBJ1-2,TGTGCCAGCTCACCTGCGACAGGGGCGGACTATGGCTACACCTTC,CASSPATGADYGYTF
TRBV5-1,16,.,.,TRBJ2-7,TGCGCCAGCAGCTGGAAACCAGGTACCAGCTTCCACGAGCAGTACTTC,CASSWKPGTSFHEQYF
TRBV4-1,16,TRBD2,.,TRBJ2-1,TGCGCCAGCAGCAGGATCGGGGCTAGCGGCTACAATGAGCAGTTCTTC,CASSRIGASGYNEQFF
TRBV5-4,16,TRBD1,.,TRBJ1-3,TGTGCCAGCAGCATTGCTGGGACAGGGTCTGGAAACACCATATATTTT,CASSIAGTGSGNTIYF
TRBV20-1,11,.,.,TRBJ2-7,TGCAGTGCTAGTGGAGGATCTAAGCAGTACTTC,CSASGGSKQYF
TRBV7-9,14,.,.,TRBJ2-7,TGTGCCAGCAGCCTCGTCGGCGGCTCCTACGAGCAGTACTTC,CASSLVGGSYEQYF
TRBV7-2,14,TRBD1,.,TRBJ2-7,TGTGCCAGCAGCTTAGACAGGGGTGCCTACGAGCAGTACTTC,CASSLDRGAYEQYF
TRBV29-1,10,.,.,TRBJ1-2,TGCAGCGTTTACCGAGAGGGCTACACCTTC,CSVYREGYTF
TRBV15,15,.,.,TRBJ2-7,TGTGCCACCAGCAGAGATCGAGGTAGCTCCTACGAGCAGTACTTC,CATSRDRGSSYEQYF
TRBV10-1,13,TRBD1,.,TRBJ2-7,TGCGCCAGCAGCCGGGACAGAAGGTACGAGCAGTACTTC,CASSRDRRYEQYF
TRBV4-2,17,TRBD2,.,TRBJ2-7,TGTGCCAGCAGCCAAGACGTTAGCGGGACCTTTTCCTACGAGCAGTACTTC,CASSQDVSGTFSYEQYF
TRBV27,12,.,.,TRBJ2-7,TGTGCCAGCAGTATCCTGCGTAACGAGCAGTACTTC,CASSILRNEQYF
TRBV11-2,15,.,.,TRBJ2-7,TGTGCCAGCAGCTTAGCCGTCGGACAGCAGGGCGAGCAGTACTTC,CASSLAVGQQGEQYF
TRBV6-6,13,.,.,TRBJ1-1,TGTGCCAGCAGGAAACAGGCGAACACTGAAGCTTTCTTT,CASRKQANTEAFF
TRBV9,19,.,.,TRBJ2-6,TGTGCCAGCAGCGTAGGAATTGGGGGCCCGGCCTCTGGGGCCAACGTCCTGACTTTC,CASSVGIGGPASGANVLTF
TRBV7-8,17,TRBD2,.,TRBJ2-1,TGTGCCAGCAGCTTTCGACTAGCGGGGGGGCCTAAGCATGAGCAGTTCTTC,CASSFRLAGGPKHEQFF
TRBV5-6,14,TRBD1,.,TRBJ2-7,TGTGCCAGCCTTGGACAGGGGATCACCTACGAGCAGTACTTC,CASLGQGITYEQYF
TRBV18,18,TRBD1,.,TRBJ1-2,TGTGCCAGCTCACCTTCATCCGGGACAGGACGGCGCGACTATGGCTACACCTTC,CASSPSSGTGRRDYGYTF
TRBV11-2,12,.,.,TRBJ1-1,TGTGCCAGCAGCTTAGCTAACACTGAAGCTTTCTTT,CASSLANTEAFF
TRBV28,17,.,.,TRBJ2-2,TGTGCCAGCATCCGGGCGGACAGAGTTGCGTCGGCCGGGGAGCTGTTTTTT,CASIRADRVASAGELFF
TRBV29-1,12,.,.,TRBJ2-3,TGCAGCGCGGGTCAAACCACAGATACGCAGTATTTT,CSAGQTTDTQYF
TRBV7-9,16,.,.,TRBJ1-2,TGTGCCAGCAGCTCCTGGAGCGGGCAGGGCGGGTATGGCTACACCTTC,CASSSWSGQGGYGYTF
TRBV27,13,.,.,TRBJ2-1,TGTGCCAGCACAAACAGGGCCTACAATGAGCAGTTCTTC,CASTNRAYNEQFF
TRBV5-4,17,TRBD2,.,TRBJ2-3,TGTGCCAGCAGCCCTCTAGCGGGAGGGGGGTTTATAGATACGCAGTATTTT,CASSPLAGGGFIDTQYF
TRBV6-4,17,TRBD2,.,TRBJ2-1,TGTGCCAGCAGTGTAGAGGGTAGCGGGAGTAAATACAATGAGCAGTTCTTC,CASSVEGSGSKYNEQFF
TRBV4-1,16,TRBD2,once,TRBJ2-7,TGCGCCAGCAGCCAGAATAGCGGGGGGGCGTTCTACGAGCAGTACTTC,CASSQNSGGAFYEQYF
TRBV10-2,15,TRBD2,.,TRBJ2-3,TGCGCCAGCGGGAAAACTAGCGACCCCACAGATACGCAGTATTTT,CASGKTSDPTDTQYF
TRBV4-3,15,.,few,TRBJ1-4,TGCGCCAGCAGCCTTTCGGGGGGGGGAAAAGAAAAACTGTTTTTT,CASSLSGGGKEKLFF
TRBV5-4,14,TRBD2,.,TRBJ2-3,TGTGCCAGCAGCTTGGGTAGCGGGGGGGGGACGCAGTATTTT,CASSLGSGGGTQYF
TRBV5-1,13,.,.,TRBJ2-3,TGCGCCAGCAGCGGGAAAGGGGTAGATACGCAGTATTTT,CASSGKGVDTQYF
TRBV28,18,.,.,TRBJ2-3,TGTGCCAGCAGCTACCACAGGGGGGGGACGGGAGGACCAGATACGCAGTATTTT,CASSYHRGGTGGPDTQYF
TRBV11-3,15,TRBD2,once,TRBJ2-2,TGTGCCAGCACGACTAGCGGGGCCCACACCGGGGAGCTGTTTTTT,CASTTSGAHTGELFF
TRBV11-3,14,.,.,TRBJ1-2,TGTGCCAGCAGCTTAATTACAGGCCCCTATGGCTACACCTTC,CASSLITGPYGYTF
TRBV4-2,16,.,.,TRBJ1-5,TGTGCCAGCAGCCAAGAACCGGGGTACAGCAATCAGCCCCAGCATTTT,CASSQEPGYSNQPQHF
TRBV10-3,12,.,once,TRBJ1-3,TGTGCCATCAGTGACAGAATAAACACCATATATTTT,CAISDRINTIYF
TRBV29-1,13,.,.,TRBJ2-1,TGCAGCGTTGCCCCGGTGGTGGGCCATGAGCAGTTCTTC,CSVAPVVGHEQFF
TRBV5-6,15,TRBD2,.,TRBJ2-2,TGTGCCAGCAGCTTCGGCGGGGGGAACACCGGGGAGCTGTTTTTT,CASSFGGGNTGELFF
TRBV7-2,13,.,.,TRBJ1-1,TGTGCCAGCAGCTTAACAGGCTACACTGAAGCTTTCTTT,CASSLTGYTEAFF
TRBV5-1,15,TRBD2,.,TRBJ2-7,TGCGCCAGCAGCCTGGGACTAGCGGGCGGTTACGAGCAGTACTTC,CASSLGLAGGYEQYF
TRBV28,14,TRBD1,.,TRBJ1-5,TGTGCCAGCAGACAGGGGATTGACAATCAGCCCCAGCATTTT,CASRQGIDNQPQHF
TRBV28,11,TRBD2,.,TRBJ2-7,TGTGCTACCTCGAGCGGGAGGGCCATGTACTTC,CATSSGRAMYF
TRBV9,16,.,.,TRBJ1-1,TGTGCCAGCAGCGCCTTCTCGAATCCGGGGAACACTGAAGCTTTCTTT,CASSAFSNPGNTEAFF
TRBV6-5,15,TRBD1,.,TRBJ1-1,TGTGCCAGCAGTTTTCAGGGGGCCCGGGATTCTGAAGCTTTCTTT,CASSFQGARDSEAFF
TRBV15,18,TRBD1,once,TRBJ1-3,TGTGCCACCAGCAGATCCGGGGACAGATTCAGCTCTGGAAACACCATATATTTT,CATSRSGDRFSSGNTIYF
TRBV10-3,17,.,.,TRBJ1-6,TGTGCCATCAGTGAGCCCCGGGGTGGCTCCTATAATTCACCCCTCCACTTT,CAISEPRGGSYNSPLHF
TRBV19,14,.,many,TRBJ1-5,TGTGCCAGTAGTGAGACAGGCATCAATCAGCCCCAGCATTTT,CASSETGINQPQHF
TRBV7-9,15,TRBD1,.,TRBJ1-1,TGTGCCAGCAGCTTAGGGGACAGGACTGGGACTGAAGCTTTCTTT,CASSLGDRTGTEAFF
TRBV5-1,15,TRBD1,.,TRBJ1-6,TGCGCCAGCAGCTTGGGGCGACAGGGTGGCTCACCCCTCCACTTT,CASSLGRQGGSPLHF
TRBV7-2,17,.,.,TRBJ2-2,TGTGCCAGCAGCTCATATTCGGCGGAGACGGACACCGGGGAGCTGTTTTTT,CASSSYSAETDTGELFF
TRBV4-2,14,.,.,TRBJ2-7,TGTGCCAGCAGCCAAGGAGCCAACTCCTACGAGCAGTACTTC,CASSQGANSYEQYF
TRBV5-6,14,.,.,TRBJ1-4,TGTGCCAGCAGCTTGGGGCTTACTAATGAAAAACTGTTTTTT,CASSLGLTNEKLFF
TRBV6-1,17,.,.,TRBJ1-3,TGTGCCAGCAGTGAAAGATCCCAGGGATTCTCTGGAAACACCATATATTTT,CASSERSQGFSGNTIYF
TRBV19,15,TRBD1,.,TRBJ2-7,TGTGCCAGTAGTCTCCGGACAGGGGCGACCTACGAGCAGTACTTC,CASSLRTGATYEQYF
TRBV6-6,14,TRBD1,.,TRBJ1-1,TGTGCCGCATTCGAGGGGGCCCTGAACACTGAAGCTTTCTTT,CAAFEGALNTEAFF
TRBV19,14,.,once,TRBJ1-4,TGTGCCAGTAGGACAGGTTATCCTAATGAAAAACTGTTTTTT,CASRTGYPNEKLFF
TRBV11-2,14,TRBD1,.,TRBJ1-1,TGTGCCAGCAGCCCTACAGGGGACGCCACTGAAGCTTTCTTT,CASSPTGDATEAFF